A single sample is the source of the 25 T cell receptor beta chains below, sequenced in a study of Ad26.COV2.S vaccination and SARS-CoV-2 variants. Treatment specified: roughly 18 received Ad26.COV2.S at low or high dose, single or two shots; about 5 received placebo; per-sample allocation not given. Sampling took place 63 days after the first vaccine or placebo injection. The method was immunoSEQ multiplex PCR; TCRdb's version includes in-frame clones alone and lacks a portion of them. In the table there are 290,000 or so clones, approximately 89% of which are singletons. The sample consisted of peripheral blood, taken in a trial of Ad26.COV2.S vaccine versus placebo. The receptors stem from a person between 18 and 65 years old who received the Ad26.COV2.S COVID-19 vaccine or a placebo.

The rearrangement links TRBV1 to TRBJ1-4; TRBD1, the D gene given by the table, was not confirmed from the DNA. TRBV1 counts as a pseudogene. The CDR3 runs to 17 residues. CDR3 amino acids: CTSSPGTGLSTNEKLFF. Written as DNA, the CDR3 is TGCACCAGCAGCCCCGGGACAGGGCTCTCGACGAATGAAAAACTGTTTTTT.

The chain recombines TRBV27 with TRBJ2-1; D uncertain. Germline V CDR1 and CDR2: MNHEY, SMNVEV (reference sequence). This CDR3 region has 12 residues. Trimming removed 8 bases at V and 4 bases at J, with 9 bases between. The chain's CDR3 is CASQAGYNEQFF. CDR3 in DNA: TGTGCCAGCCAGGCTGGTTACAATGAGCAGTTCTTC.

The rearrangement links TRBV6-5 to TRBJ2-7, with D possibly being TRBD2 (6 bases). Germline-derived CDR1 and CDR2 are MNHEY and SVGAGI. The length of the CDR3 is 12 residues. Trimming took off 11 bases at V and 0 bases at J, with 11 bases between the two ends. The CDR3 nucleotides read TGTGCCTCGGGGGAGCCCTCCTACGAGCAGTACTTC. It is translated as CASGEPSYEQYF.

The chain joins TRBV5-1 to TRBJ1-4, with a weak D call TRBD1 (5 bases). Germline V gene data show CDR1 as SGHRS and CDR2 as YFSETQ. The CDR3 has 14 residues. Trimming shortened V by 0 bases and J by 7 bases, and 10 bases separated the two germline ends. CDR3 amino acids: CASSLVSRGEKLFF. Here the CDR3 DNA reads TGCGCCAGCAGCTTGGTCTCTAGGGGTGAAAAACTGTTTTTT.

This sequence joins TRBV9 and TRBJ2-5; 7 bases fit TRBD1. V lost 4 bases, J lost 3 bases, and 6 bases stayed unmatched. The CDR3 loop spans 14 amino acids. Per germline, CDR1 SGDLS and CDR2 YYNGEE. Here the CDR3 DNA reads TGTGCCAGCAGCACCCGGGACAGAGAAGAGACCCAGTACTTC. Translation: CASSTRDREETQYF.

This chain joins TRBV25-1 and TRBJ2-7, with 10 nucleotides matching TRBD2. V shed 5 bases, J shed 0 bases, and the junction held 4 bases outside the gene matches. The germline V gene has CDR1 MGHDK and CDR2 SYGVNS. This CDR3 spans 15 amino acids. CDR3 coding DNA: TGTGCCAGCAGTCAGACTAGCGGGCCCTCCTACGAGCAGTACTTC. Translation: CASSQTSGPSYEQYF.

CDR3 nucleotides: TGTGCCAGCAGCTTCCAGGGGGAGGGCGAGCAGTACTTC. Encoded protein: CASSFQGEGEQYF. V usage is TRBV7-8 and J usage is TRBJ2-7, with D perhaps TRBD1 or TRBD2 (7 bases each). The CDR3 runs 13 residues. Trimming took off 3 bases at V and 6 bases at J, with 12 bases between the two ends. CDR1 is SGHVS, CDR2 FQNEAQ, per germline. Based on the CDR3 plus reference TRBV7-8 and TRBJ2-7, the full variable domain is GAGVSQSPRYKVAKRGQDVALRCDPISGHVSLFWYQQALGQGPEFLTYFQNEAQLDKSGLPSDRFFAERPEGSVSTLKIQRTQQEDSAVYLCASSFQGEGEQYFGPGTRLTVT.

V and J are TRBV7-9 and TRBJ1-6; maybe TRBD1 (6 bases). Germline CDR1 and CDR2: SEHNR and FQNEAQ (reference sequence). Trimming removed 5 bases from V and 9 bases from J, with 17 bases in between. The CDR3 is made up of 15 amino acids. The CDR3 spells CASSADSAAFSPLHF. CDR3 nucleotide sequence: TGTGCCAGCAGCGCGGACAGCGCGGCATTTTCACCCCTCCACTTT. Combining the CDR3 with reference TRBV7-9 and TRBJ1-6 gives the whole variable domain DTGVSQNPRHKITKRGQNVTFRCDPISEHNRLYWYRQTLGQGPEFLTYFQNEAQLEKSRLLSDRFSAERPKGSFSTLEIQRTEQGDSAMYLCASSADSAAFSPLHFGNGTRLTVT.

This sequence joins TRBV7-2 and TRBJ1-1; D uncertain. Looked up from germline, CDR1 is SGHTA and CDR2 is FQGNSA. V was shortened by 3 bases and J by 0 bases, with 5 bases between the two germline ends. CDR3 length: 13 residues. The DNA for the CDR3 is TGTGCCAGCAGCTTTGACTTGAACACTGAAGCTTTCTTT. It translates to CASSFDLNTEAFF.

V usage is TRBV29-1 and J usage is TRBJ2-3; D possibly corresponds to TRBD1 (5 bases). V was clipped by 5 bases and J by 3 bases, with 12 bases between them. Germline V gene data show CDR1 as SQVTM and CDR2 as ANQGSEA. The CDR3 runs 13 residues. CDR3 protein: CSVQGLGTDTQYF. As DNA, the CDR3 is TGCAGCGTTCAGGGATTGGGTACAGATACGCAGTATTTT.

The CDR3 region has the DNA TGTGCCATCAAGGTTCGGACAGGGGGTAAAACTTTCTTT. Translated, it gives CAIKVRTGGKTFF. The J gene is TRBJ1-1, the V gene TRBV19; 10 bases are shared with TRBD1. The length of the CDR3 is 13 residues. After removal of 10 bases from V and 12 bases from J, the junction contained 14 bases not matched to a gene. Looked up from germline, CDR1 is LNHDA and CDR2 is SQIVND (reference sequence).

The chain employs TRBV27 and TRBJ1-2; a possible D gene is TRBD1 (5 bases). Germline lookup yields CDR1 MNHEY and CDR2 SMNVEV (reference sequence). CDR3 length: 12 residues. V dropped 5 bases and J dropped 5 bases, with 9 bases sitting between them. CDR3 protein: CASSTTAYGYTF. The CDR3 coding sequence is TGTGCCAGCAGTACGACAGCGTATGGCTACACCTTC.

This chain joins TRBV11-2 and TRBJ1-2; a weak D match, TRBD1 (5 bases). In germline, CDR1 is SGHAT, CDR2 FQNNGV. V lost 5 bases, J lost 2 bases, and 15 bases lay in between. The CDR3 length is 15 residues. The CDR3 DNA follows: TGTGCCAGCAGCCAACGTTCAGGGCACAACTATGGCTACACCTTC. It is translated as CASSQRSGHNYGYTF. The whole variable domain, filled in from reference TRBV11-2 and TRBJ1-2, reads EAGVAQSPRYKIIEKRQSVAFWCNPISGHATLYWYQQILGQGPKLLIQFQNNGVVDDSQLPKDRFSAERLKGVDSTLKIQPAKLEDSAVYLCASSQRSGHNYGYTFGSGTRLTVV.

The chain has TRBV6-5 and TRBJ2-5; tentatively, D is TRBD2 (6 bases). Germline V lookup: CDR1 MNHEY, CDR2 SVGAGI. Trimming took 6 bases from V and 2 from J, leaving 16 bases between them. The CDR3 consists of 15 residues. CDR3 DNA sequence: TGTGCCAGCAGCCGGGTGGGGACTGGGCAAGAGACCCAGTACTTC. This sequence encodes CASSRVGTGQETQYF.

The chain employs TRBV5-1 and TRBJ2-7; 8 bases align to TRBD1. The ends lost 4 bases at V and 1 base at J; junction bases unmatched: 13. The length of the CDR3 is 17 residues. Per germline, CDR1 SGHRS and CDR2 YFSETQ. DNA for the CDR3: TGCGCCAGCAGCCCCGATAGTGACAGGGGCTATTCCTACGAGCAGTACTTC. Amino acids: CASSPDSDRGYSYEQYF.

The V gene is TRBV7-9, the J gene TRBJ2-5, with TRBD2 matching 10 bases. From germline, CDR1 is SEHNR and CDR2 FQNEAQ (reference sequence). V trimming: 6 bases; J trimming: 4 bases; junction bases outside the gene matches: 5. The CDR3 consists of 14 residues. Here the CDR3 DNA reads TGTGCCAGCAGTGTACTAGCGGGAAGAGAGACCCAGTACTTC. Encoded protein: CASSVLAGRETQYF. Complete variable domain (other parts from reference TRBV7-9 and TRBJ2-5): DTGVSQNPRHKITKRGQNVTFRCDPISEHNRLYWYRQTLGQGPEFLTYFQNEAQLEKSRLLSDRFSAERPKGSFSTLEIQRTEQGDSAMYLCASSVLAGRETQYFGPGTRLLVL.

V is TRBV5-6 and J is TRBJ1-2, with D unclear. CDR1 and CDR2 (germline): SGHDT, YYEEEE. The CDR3 contains 15 residues. The germline V and J ends were trimmed by 2 bases and 2 bases, with 13 bases remaining between them. The CDR3 sequence: CASSLSEPRNYGYTF. The DNA for the CDR3 is TGTGCCAGCAGCTTAAGTGAACCAAGGAACTATGGCTACACCTTC.

This chain connects TRBV7-2 to TRBJ2-1; D perhaps matches TRBD2 (7 bases). CDR3 length: 16 residues. In germline, CDR1 is SGHTA, CDR2 FQGNSA. V was cut by 2 bases and J by 9 bases, with 20 bases left in between. The CDR3 here is CASSLMAAGATPEQFF. The CDR3 DNA is TGTGCCAGCAGCTTAATGGCGGCGGGGGCCACCCCTGAGCAGTTCTTC.

This clone was picked up a small number of times. The chain has TRBV4-1 and TRBJ1-2; 8 bases agree with TRBD1. The germline V gene has CDR1 MGHRA and CDR2 YSYEKL. This CDR3 has 20 amino acids. V lost 4 bases, J lost 2 bases, and 21 bases stayed unmatched. The CDR3 sequence: CASSLDPLRDRGWNNYGYTF. The CDR3 DNA sequence: TGCGCCAGCAGCCTCGATCCTTTACGAGACAGGGGATGGAACAACTATGGCTACACCTTC.

The CDR3 DNA reads TGTGCCAGCAGTTACGACAAGTACTATGGCTACACCTTC. Its translation: CASSYDKYYGYTF. V usage is TRBV6-5 and J usage is TRBJ1-2; the D is unclear. Trimming took off 2 bases at V and 3 bases at J, with 7 bases between the two ends. Germline-derived CDR1 and CDR2 are MNHEY and SVGAGI. The CDR3 loop spans 13 amino acids.

This chain links TRBV19 with TRBJ2-7; TRBD2 matches 10 bases. V was pared by 5 bases and J by 4 bases, with 17 bases of the junction left unmatched. This CDR3 comprises 18 residues. From germline, CDR1 is LNHDA and CDR2 SQIVND (reference sequence). DNA of the CDR3: TGTGCCAGTAGTCCCACCATAGCGGGGGGAGTACCACCTTACGAGCAGTACTTC. This sequence encodes CASSPTIAGGVPPYEQYF.

The sample holds one count of this clone. V usage is TRBV6-2 or TRBV6-3 and J usage is TRBJ1-2; D gene uncertain. Germline loops: CDR1 MNHEY, CDR2 SVGEGT. Trimming left V 0 bases short and J 6 bases short, with 11 bases between. This CDR3 contains 14 residues. The CDR3 loop reads CASSYSRGHHGYTF. The CDR3 DNA reads as TGTGCCAGCAGTTACTCGAGAGGGCACCATGGCTACACCTTC.

The chain employs TRBV3-1 (or the pseudogene TRBV3-2) and TRBJ1-2, with TRBD1 matching over 7 bases. Per the germline V gene, CDR1 is LGHDT and CDR2 is YNNKEL (reference sequence). V was clipped by 5 bases and J by 4 bases; unmatched bases: 10. The CDR3 is 15 amino acids. The CDR3 bases are TGTGCCAGCAGCGAAGTGGGACAGTGGGGCTATGGCTACACCTTC. Translation: CASSEVGQWGYGYTF.

The chain uses TRBV27 and TRBJ2-7; D gene unclear. Trimming pared 3 bases from V and 0 bases from J, leaving 9 bases between. Germline V CDR1 and CDR2: MNHEY, SMNVEV (reference sequence). The CDR3 has 14 amino acids. CDR3 coding DNA: TGTGCCAGCAGTTTGGCAGAAGGCTCCTACGAGCAGTACTTC. Amino acids: CASSLAEGSYEQYF.

The V gene is TRBV28, the J gene TRBJ1-2; TRBD1 might be the D (6 bases). V shed 3 bases and J shed 1 base, with 12 bases lying between them. The germline V gene encodes CDR1 MDHEN and CDR2 SYDVKM. The CDR3 loop spans 15 amino acids. Here the CDR3 reads CASSLHRDLNYGYTF. Here the CDR3 DNA reads TGTGCCAGCAGTTTGCACAGGGATCTTAACTATGGCTACACCTTC.